This T cell receptor (beta chain) originates from a study of T cells in lung cancer brain metastases (dated by TCRdb to the late 2010s). Concerning the study at large: About 85% of the roughly 20 patients had a history of tobacco use, with a median of approximately 39 pack-years. The primary and brain metastasis specimens were acquired a median of about 330 days apart. The median age of the patients at first diagnosis was around 60 years, and the group included about nine males and 11 to 12 females. Eighteen of the 20 patients received no interval therapy between primary and metastasis resection. An average DNA integrity number of 3.5 to 4.5 was found in both primary and metastatic specimens, and no significant difference was detected between sites. The cohort comprised around 20 patients contributing 40 or so specimens, one primary lung lesion and one brain metastasis each. In this study, the TCR beta CDR3 repertoires of fully resected primary non-small cell lung cancers were compared with those of paired brain metastases. Paper-wide results and their limitations: A significantly larger repertoire fraction was made up by the ten most abundant clones in brain metastases than in primaries, which was suggestive of clonal expansion. DNA fragmentation in FFPE samples may have prevented retrieval of the complete infiltrating T cell repertoire. Brain metastases contained significantly fewer unique productive clones than the paired primaries (median roughly 1,500 versus 4,600). Most clones were lesion-specific, with limited overlap between paired lesions (mean Morisita index roughly 0.25). Effects of preoperative corticosteroids on T cell infiltration in brain metastases could not be controlled.

Each sample received between about 2.24 and 5 ug of genomic DNA as input, and paired samples received equal DNA input. TCR beta libraries were constructed in two PCR steps with the immunoSEQ hsTCRbeta Kit, which uses multiplexed V and J gene primers. Pooled libraries with positive and negative controls were sequenced on an Illumina MiSeq using a 100-cycle paired-end protocol. The source study handled its data this way. Raw data were processed by the immunoSEQ vendor into normalized, annotated TCR beta repertoire reports. Richness was defined as unique clones by nucleotide sequence, and total richness was extrapolated with the iChao1 and Efron-Thisted estimators. Paired lesions were characterized and compared using Pielou's evenness, Simpson's index, top-ten clone proportional abundance, and the Morisita overlap index. TCRdb re-hosts the immuneACCESS table, in-frame sequences only. Its copies lack some clones; in the studies checked, an unresolved V gene accounts for under half of them, and the cause for the rest is not known. V, J and clone size derive from that table, while D and trimming were established from the DNA sequence. The sample table shows 3,000 to 4,000 clones, and 91% are seen once. Around 2.8% of the sample is held by the ten biggest clonotypes.

In regard to this clone: What this receptor recognizes is not known. No base quality information exists; no much larger clone differs at one position.

Patients had resection either for delayed recurrence of a solitary brain metastasis or for synchronous oligometastatic disease. To avoid including cancers other than NSCLC, any patient with a history of multiple malignancies was excluded. Tumor areas were macrodissected from five deparaffinized around 9.1 um unstained sections under guidance from marked H&E slides. Every specimen was formalin-fixed and paraffin-embedded (FFPE). The AllPrep DNA/RNA FFPE Kit was used to extract genomic DNA. The CDR3 has 15 amino acids, counting the end cysteine and phenylalanine. The DNA shown is the 45-base CDR3, in frame from base 1. Compared with germline, V lacks 0 bases and J lacks 4 bases; bases without a gene match: 3. The germline V gene sets CDR1 to SGHRS and CDR2 to YFSETQ.

Recombination linked TRBV5-1 to TRBJ2-2, and TRBD1 matches 7 of the central bases. Material: tumor tissue from the primary lung tumor. The sample's cell subset or site label is to be understood as: primary lung cancer lesion. This receptor was taken from a man aged 65 to 85 with non-small cell lung cancer. In nucleotide form, the sequence is TGCGCCAGCAGCTTGGCCGGGACAGTCACCGGGGAGCTGTTTTTT. Its amino acids are CASSLAGTVTGELFF. Beyond the CDR3, the reference TRBV5-1 and TRBJ2-2 genes provide the residues; the full variable domain reads: KAGVTQTPRYLIKTRGQQVTLSCSPISGHRSVSWYQQTPGQGLQFLFEYFSETQRNKGNFPGRFSGRQFSNSRSEMNVSTLELGDSALYLCASSLAGTVTGELFFGEGSRLTVL.